This T cell receptor (beta chain) was identified during a study of T cells in Graves' hyperthyroidism and ophthalmopathy (dated by TCRdb to about 2019). Concerning the study at large: Peripheral blood samples were taken at initial diagnosis, before any treatment was given. To identify distinguishing TCR V-J signatures, a discovery cohort of 100 patients was used, comprising 40 to 45 with Graves' ophthalmopathy and under 60 with stable Graves' hyperthyroidism. Prospective prediction of ophthalmopathy was tested in an independent validation cohort consisting of roughly 19 hyperthyroidism patients and around 16 patients who later progressed to ophthalmopathy. The 90 or so discovery patients were randomly split 7:3 into training and test sets. The study also compared thyroid tissue and blood T-cell repertoires from five or six Graves' hyperthyroidism patients. After blood sampling, hyperthyroidism patients were treated with methimazole at a starting dose of 30 mg daily, and ophthalmopathy patients were treated with high-dose intravenous methylprednisolone. TCR Vbeta CDR3 sequencing of 140 or so peripheral blood samples (roughly 43 ophthalmopathy, under 80 hyperthyroidism and roughly 17 progressor patients) is reported in the paper.

Findings and caveats that apply to the study as a whole: During validation, the model predicted progression to ophthalmopathy a median of roughly six months ahead of onset, with just under 71% sensitivity and under 85% specificity. Most expanded thyroid clonotypes (frequency above 0.001) were also detected in blood, suggesting blood repertoires may reflect thyroid immune responses. No statistical method was used to fix the sample size in advance, and group allocation was not hidden from the investigators. In cross-validation, a model built on a 13 V-J signature told ophthalmopathy apart from stable hyperthyroidism with under 90% sensitivity and approximately 81% specificity, and in testing the same model reached 80%/75%.

Graves' hyperthyroidism was defined as stable when no progression to ophthalmopathy occurred over 18 months of follow-up. The hyperthyroidism patients were between 18 and 65 years old and newly diagnosed, with a disease duration of less than 2 months. Patients with uncontrolled infections, other autoimmune diseases, pregnancy or lactation were excluded. Diagnoses were established on the basis of clinical symptoms, serum thyroxine and TRAb, thyroid ultrasound, and orbital computed tomography. PBMCs were separated from under 11 ml of fresh peripheral blood using Ficoll-Paque density gradient centrifugation. Total RNA was extracted with Trizol reagent, and quality was checked on an Agilent 2100 Bioanalyzer. TCR beta CDR3 regions were amplified from RNA transcripts. A first-round RT-PCR of the TCR CDR3 used the HTBI primer set with the Qiagen OneStep RT-PCR kit. Libraries were constructed in a second round of multiplex PCR, after which size selection and purification were performed. The libraries were sequenced on an Illumina HiSeq2000 using paired-end 100 bp reads. Per the source publication's procedure: SOAPnuke was used to process the raw data, throwing out any read that contained adapters or uncalled bases, had a mean Phred below 15, or lacked an exact constant-primer or identifier match. High-quality paired reads were merged using COPE v1.2.5, and each unique nucleotide sequence was defined as a clonotype. MiTCR v1.1 was used to align clonotypes to the IMGT TRBV, TRBD and TRBJ reference segments. The analysis included only V-J combinations with a frequency above 0.0001, which together covered more than 99% of the repertoires. A TCS score was defined as the ratio between F50 (clonal expansion) and ExV (chaos), using BLOSUM62-based TCRdist between CDR3 peptides within each V-J. Welch's t-statistics and random forest reduced some 510 V-J features to 10 to 15, which were used in a naive Bayes classifier (R e1071). TCRdb ran its own pipeline on the public reads, namely fastp trimming at Q25 and MiXCR clone calling, and kept in-frame beta chains. Records with the same CDR3 protein are collapsed into one entry carrying the most frequent genes and DNA. These V and J calls rely on TCRdb rather than the paper's analysis. This sample comprises about 210,000 distinct CDR3 sequences, about a sixth of them detected only once. The top ten clonotypes cover around 52% of the sample.

The germline V gene sets CDR1 to LGHNA and CDR2 to YSLEER. From its cysteine to its phenylalanine, the CDR3 spans 14 amino acids. Of the read, only the CDR3 DNA is kept; its 42 bases are in frame from base 1. V is clipped by 0 bases and J by 7 bases, and the sequence between their germline boundaries is 12 bases long. This clonotype was observed a handful of times. Its antigen is still unknown. No quality values exist for individual bases; no much larger clone is one base distant. The sample taken for sequencing was blood. In this chain, TRBV4-3 is recombined with TRBJ1-1; confidence is insufficient to name the D gene. The sequence was collected from a man aged 45 to 65 with Graves' hyperthyroidism. The sequence in DNA is TGCGCCAGCAGCCAAGATTGGAGGGCTGGTGAAGCTTTCTTT. The encoded protein is CASSQDWRAGEAFF.